The 7 T cell receptor beta chains given below trace back to one sample, sequenced in a study of T cell repertoires in cytomegalovirus infection. One entry per CDR3 protein results from TCRdb running MiXCR on the reads. The table has approximately 180,000 distinct CDR3 sequences, 8.5% to 10% seen once; the top ten hold around 4.4%. The sequencing sample was made of PBMCs. The origin of the receptors is a human donor in good health (CMV status not recorded). Some clones in this sample may be carry-over from other donors' samples.

The rearrangement uses TRBV5-6 and TRBJ1-2; D not resolved. Germline CDR1 is SGHDT and CDR2 is YYEEEE. Trimming removed 0 bases at V and 4 bases at J, with 10 bases between. The CDR3 has 14 amino acids. In DNA, the CDR3 is TGTGCCAGCAGCTTGGCGGAGGTAGGCTATGGCTACACCTTC. This sequence encodes CASSLAEVGYGYTF. Using reference TRBV5-6 and TRBJ1-2 for the parts outside the CDR3, the full variable domain is DAGVTQSPTHLIKTRGQQVTLRCSPKSGHDTVSWYQQALGQGPQFIFQYYEEEERQRGNFPDRFSGHQFPNYSSELNVNALLLGDSALYLCASSLAEVGYGYTFGSGTRLTVV.

This clonotype was counted at least ten times. This chain links TRBV7-2 with TRBJ1-2, with 7 positions matching TRBD1. J lost 6 bases, V lost 3 bases, and 4 bases had no gene match. CDR3 size: 13 residues. CDR1 and CDR2 (germline): SGHTA, FQGNSA. CDR3 nucleotide sequence: TGTGCCAGCAGCTTTGACAGGGACCATGGCTACACCTTC. This gives the protein CASSFDRDHGYTF. Filled out from reference TRBV7-2 and TRBJ1-2, the complete variable domain reads GAGVSQSPSNKVTEKGKDVELRCDPISGHTALYWYRQSLGQGLEFLIYFQGNSAPDKSGLPSDRFSAERTGGSVSTLTIQRTQQEDSAVYLCASSFDRDHGYTFGSGTRLTVV.

This clonotype was seen many times. The V call is TRBV7-2, the J call TRBJ2-3; 7 nucleotides align to TRBD2. Per the germline V gene, CDR1 is SGHTA and CDR2 is FQGNSA. The CDR3 covers 16 residues. V gave up 1 base and J gave up 4 bases; unmatched junction bases: 8. The CDR3 DNA reads TGTGCCAGCAGCTTAGGCGTCATGGGAGGGGCAGATACGCAGTATTTT. This codes for CASSLGVMGGADTQYF.

The table lists this clonotype with many counts. The rearrangement uses TRBV7-8 and TRBJ1-1; the match to TRBD1 covers 8 bases. V dropped 2 bases and J dropped 1; count of bases not matched to a gene: 3. CDR1 SGHVS and CDR2 FQNEAQ come from the germline V gene. This CDR3 has 15 amino acids. The CDR3 nucleotides read TGTGCCAGCAGCTTACAGGGGGCCCCGAACACTGAAGCTTTCTTT. Protein product: CASSLQGAPNTEAFF.

This clonotype appeared many times. The rearrangement joins TRBV28 to TRBJ2-3; 13 nucleotides line up with TRBD2. The germline gives CDR1 MDHEN, CDR2 SYDVKM. J lost 6 bases, V lost 8 bases, and 11 bases had no gene match. The CDR3 is 16 residues long. As DNA, the CDR3 is TGTGCCAGCTGGACTAGCGGGGGCCCCACCCCGGATACGCAGTATTTT. Its protein is CASWTSGGPTPDTQYF.

The V call is TRBV29-1, the J call TRBJ2-3; D is possibly TRBD1 or TRBD2 (5 bases each). V dropped 6 bases and J dropped 1 base, with 11 bases sitting between them. This CDR3 is 13 amino acids long. CDR1 and CDR2 (germline): SQVTM, ANQGSEA. In DNA, the CDR3 is TGCAGCGTGCCGGGACCCGGCACAGATACGCAGTATTTT. Translating gives CSVPGPGTDTQYF.

This chain uses TRBV20-1 with TRBJ1-1; no definite D call. Germline-derived CDR1 and CDR2 are DFQATT and SNEGSKA (reference sequence). This CDR3 is built from 13 residues. Trimming took off 3 bases at V and 10 bases at J, with 18 bases between the two ends. CDR3: CSAREPAGFLAFF. The CDR3 DNA reads as TGCAGTGCTAGGGAGCCGGCGGGGTTTTTAGCTTTCTTT.